The T cell receptor (beta chain) under discussion was sequenced for a study of PD-1 blockade in classical Hodgkin lymphoma. Study-level information: Every 2 weeks, patients got 3 mg/kg intravenous nivolumab.

V lost 4 bases, J lost 1 base, and 4 bases stayed unmatched. CDR1 is LGHNA, CDR2 YSLEER, per germline. This CDR3 is 15 amino acids long. Measured with immunoSEQ multiplex PCR; TCRdb has only the in-frame clones, and not every one. The data contain some 31,000 clones, around 68% of them seen just once; the ten biggest clones take up roughly 15%. As to this clone: The target antigen is unknown.

In every patient, relapse followed autologous stem cell transplantation, while exposure to brentuximab vedotin differed. Responses achieved at best were complete response, partial response or progressive disease. Study conclusions and caveats: Individuals initiating nivolumab under 1 year after ASCT were excluded. CD4+ TCR diversity, unlike CD8+, climbed significantly by C4D1.

V and J are TRBV4-3 and TRBJ1-5; 7 bases fit TRBD1. The sequence derives from a human donor with classical Hodgkin lymphoma. This specimen was peripheral blood mononuclear cells (PBMCs), taken before the second cycle of nivolumab. CDR3 nucleotide sequence: TGCGCCAGCAGCCCAGGGACAGAGAGCAATCAGCCCCAGCATTTT. Translation gives CASSPGTESNQPQHF.